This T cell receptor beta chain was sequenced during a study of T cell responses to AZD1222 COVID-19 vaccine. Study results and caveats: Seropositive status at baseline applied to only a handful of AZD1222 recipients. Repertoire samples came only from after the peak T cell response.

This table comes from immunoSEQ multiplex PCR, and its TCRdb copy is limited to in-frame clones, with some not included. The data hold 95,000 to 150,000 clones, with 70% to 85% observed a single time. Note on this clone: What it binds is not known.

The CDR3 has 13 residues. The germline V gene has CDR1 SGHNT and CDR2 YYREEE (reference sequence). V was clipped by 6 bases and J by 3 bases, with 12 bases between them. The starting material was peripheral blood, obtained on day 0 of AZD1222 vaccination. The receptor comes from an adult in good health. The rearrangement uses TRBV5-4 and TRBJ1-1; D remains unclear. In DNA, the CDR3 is TGTGCCAGCAACCTACGGGTAGACACTGAAGCTTTCTTT. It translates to CASNLRVDTEAFF.